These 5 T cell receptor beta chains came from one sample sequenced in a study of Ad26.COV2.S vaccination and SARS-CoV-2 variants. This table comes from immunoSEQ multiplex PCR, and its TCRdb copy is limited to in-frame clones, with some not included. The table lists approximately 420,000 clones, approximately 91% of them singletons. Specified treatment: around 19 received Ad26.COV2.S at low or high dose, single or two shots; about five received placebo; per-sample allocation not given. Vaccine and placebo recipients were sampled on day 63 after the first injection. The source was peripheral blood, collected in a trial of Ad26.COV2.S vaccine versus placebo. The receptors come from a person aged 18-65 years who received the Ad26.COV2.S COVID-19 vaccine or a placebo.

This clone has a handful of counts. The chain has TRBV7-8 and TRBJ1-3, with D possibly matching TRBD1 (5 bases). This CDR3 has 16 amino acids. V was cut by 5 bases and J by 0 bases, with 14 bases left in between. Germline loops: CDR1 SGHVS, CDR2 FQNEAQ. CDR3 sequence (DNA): TGTGCCAGCAGCATATACAGGCTACCCTCTGGAAACACCATATATTTT. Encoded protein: CASSIYRLPSGNTIYF.

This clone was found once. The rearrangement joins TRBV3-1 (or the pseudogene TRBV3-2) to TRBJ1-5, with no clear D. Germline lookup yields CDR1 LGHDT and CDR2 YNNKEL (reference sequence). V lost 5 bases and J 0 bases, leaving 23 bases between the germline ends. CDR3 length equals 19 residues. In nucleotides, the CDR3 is TGTGCCAGCAGCAAGAGGCGGTTCAAGGACTCCGGTAGCAATCAGCCCCAGCATTTT. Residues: CASSKRRFKDSGSNQPQHF.

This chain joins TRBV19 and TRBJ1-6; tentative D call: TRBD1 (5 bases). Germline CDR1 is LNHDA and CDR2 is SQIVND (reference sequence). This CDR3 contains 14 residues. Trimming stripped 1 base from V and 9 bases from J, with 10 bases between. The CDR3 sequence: CASSIGGPGSPLHF. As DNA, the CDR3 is TGTGCCAGTAGTATAGGGGGCCCGGGTTCACCCCTCCACTTT.

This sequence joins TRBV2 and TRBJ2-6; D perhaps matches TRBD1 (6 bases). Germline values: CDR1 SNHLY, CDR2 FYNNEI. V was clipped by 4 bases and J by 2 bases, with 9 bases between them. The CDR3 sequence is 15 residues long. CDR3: CASSARGTGANVLTF. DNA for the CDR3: TGTGCCAGCAGTGCGAGGGGGACTGGGGCCAACGTCCTGACTTTC.

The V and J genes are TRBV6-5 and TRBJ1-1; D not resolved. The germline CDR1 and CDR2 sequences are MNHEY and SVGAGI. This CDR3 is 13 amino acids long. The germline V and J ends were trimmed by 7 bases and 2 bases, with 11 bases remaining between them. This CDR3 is CASTETRNTEAFF. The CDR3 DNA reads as TGTGCCAGCACCGAGACCAGAAACACTGAAGCTTTCTTT.